This T cell receptor beta chain was captured in a study of control samples from healthy donors and cancer patients. TCRdb's copy holds only in-frame clones and misses some; the assay was immunoSEQ multiplex PCR. The profile shows 150,000 to 180,000 clones, roughly 94% of them singletons. Germline values: CDR1 MNHNS, CDR2 SASEGT. V was clipped by 2 bases and J by 8 bases, with 18 bases between them. This CDR3 has 16 amino acids. The J gene is TRBJ1-4, the V gene TRBV6-1; tentative D call: TRBD1 (6 bases). Specimen: blood. This receptor was obtained from a man aged 35-49 years in good health. CDR3 DNA sequence: TGTGCCAGCAGTGAAACGGTACAGGGCTGGGAGGAAAAACTGTTTTTT. Translating it yields CASSETVQGWEEKLFF.